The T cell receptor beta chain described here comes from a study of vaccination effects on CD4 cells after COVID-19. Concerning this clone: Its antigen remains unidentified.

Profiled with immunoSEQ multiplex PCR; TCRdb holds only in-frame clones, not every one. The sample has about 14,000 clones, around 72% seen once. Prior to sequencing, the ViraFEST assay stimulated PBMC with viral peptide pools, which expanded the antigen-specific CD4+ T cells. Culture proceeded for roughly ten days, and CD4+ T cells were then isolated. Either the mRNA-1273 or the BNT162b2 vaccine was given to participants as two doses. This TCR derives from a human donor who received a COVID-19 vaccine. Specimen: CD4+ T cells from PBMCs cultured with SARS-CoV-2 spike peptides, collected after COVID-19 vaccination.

The CDR3: CATTYGQDYGYTF. DNA for the CDR3: TGTGCCACCACCTACGGACAGGACTATGGCTACACCTTC. V is TRBV15 and J is TRBJ1-2; 7 bases map to TRBD1. The V segment lost 7 bases and the J segment 3 bases; nucleotides outside the gene matches: 5. The germline V gene has CDR1 LNHNV and CDR2 YYDKDF (reference sequence). This CDR3 is 13 amino acids long. The whole variable domain, filled in from reference TRBV15 and TRBJ1-2, reads DAMVIQNPRYQVTQFGKPVTLSCSQTLNHNVMYWYQQKSSQAPKLLFHYYDKDFNNEADTPDNFQSRRPNTSFCFLDIRSPGLGDTAMYLCATTYGQDYGYTFGSGTRLTVV.